A single sample gave rise to the 6 T cell receptor beta chains below, sequenced in a study of T cells expressing NK-cell markers. TCRdb reprocessed the 5' RACE reads and reports one entry per CDR3 protein, with no DNA. The sample's table shows 550,000 or so distinct CDR3 sequences. The sample comprised blood T cells: a sorted CD56 or NKG2C T cell subset, CD4+ or CD8+ T cells, or bulk PBMC T cells (not recorded which). The receptors were sampled from a man between 18 and 35 years old in good health.

J is TRBJ2-1 and V is TRBV12-3 or TRBV12-4; there is no DNA to check the TCRdb D call of TRBD1. This CDR3 is built from 16 residues. CDR3: CASSPLRDREHNEQFF.

The V call is TRBV6-2 or TRBV6-3, the J call TRBJ2-6. CDR1 and CDR2 from the germline V gene are MNHEY and SVGEGT. CDR3 size: 17 residues. The CDR3: CASSDLRGRSGANVLTF.

J is TRBJ2-1 and V is TRBV6-1; TCRdb indicates TRBD2, and absent DNA this call remains unverified. This CDR3 comprises 13 residues. Germline lookup yields CDR1 MNHNS and CDR2 SASEGT. Here the CDR3 reads CASYSGSYNEQFF.

The chain joins TRBV12-3 or TRBV12-4 to TRBJ2-2; the D gene TCRdb calls, TRBD2, cannot be checked with no DNA. The length of the CDR3 is 16 residues. The CDR3: CASRFQPADPTGELFF.

The chain uses TRBV27 and TRBJ2-4; without DNA, the TCRdb call of TRBD1 cannot be checked. Per germline, CDR1 MNHEY and CDR2 SMNVEV (reference sequence). The CDR3 is 15 residues long. CDR3 residues: CASSSGQVAKNIQYF.

V is TRBV12-3 or TRBV12-4 and J is TRBJ2-3; TCRdb returns TRBD1, unconfirmable since there is no DNA. The CDR3 consists of 14 residues. The CDR3 reads CASRSGGGGDTQYF.